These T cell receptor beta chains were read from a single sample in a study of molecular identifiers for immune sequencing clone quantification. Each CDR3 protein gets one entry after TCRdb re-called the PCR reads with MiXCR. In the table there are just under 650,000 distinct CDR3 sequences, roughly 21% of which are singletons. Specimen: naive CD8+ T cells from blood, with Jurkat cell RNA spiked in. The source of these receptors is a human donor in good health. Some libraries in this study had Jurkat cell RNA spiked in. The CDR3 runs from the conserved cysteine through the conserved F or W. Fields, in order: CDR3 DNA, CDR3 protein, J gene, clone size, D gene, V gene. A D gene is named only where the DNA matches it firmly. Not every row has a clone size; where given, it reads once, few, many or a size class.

TGTGCCACTTACCGGGACAGGGGGCTTATAACTGAAGCTTTCTTT	CATYRDRGLITEAFF	TRBJ1-1	NA	TRBD1	TRBV27
TGCGCCAGCAGTCAATGGGCGGCGCACCCTAGCAATCAGCCCCAGCATTTT	CASSQWAAHPSNQPQHF	TRBJ1-5	many	NA	TRBV23-1
TGTGCCAGCAGTGAAGCGGGATTCCCGGAGACCCAGTACTTC	CASSEAGFPETQYF	TRBJ2-5	few	TRBD2	TRBV27
TGCAGCGTGGAAGGACTCAATGACTTGGAGACCCAGTACTTC	CSVEGLNDLETQYF	TRBJ2-5	many	NA	TRBV29-1
TGTGCCAGCAGCCTAGCGGGGGGGCGATCCCAAGAGACCCAGTACTTC	CASSLAGGRSQETQYF	TRBJ2-5	few	TRBD2	TRBV11-2
TGTGCCAGTACCCCAATCGGGACAGGGCTCCAGCCCCAGCATTTT	CASTPIGTGLQPQHF	TRBJ1-5	many	TRBD1	TRBV19
TGTGCCAGCCTGAACAGAGGGCAAGAGACCCAGTACTTC	CASLNRGQETQYF	TRBJ2-5	many	NA	TRBV28
TGTGCCAGCAGGAAGACAGGGGTGGGATCCTACAAGCAGTACTTC	CASRKTGVGSYKQYF	TRBJ2-7	NA	TRBD1	TRBV6-6
TGTGCCAGCAGCTTTTGGGCCCGATGGGACAGGGACGGTGGGGAGACCCAGTACTTC	CASSFWARWDRDGGETQYF	TRBJ2-5	NA	TRBD1	TRBV5-6
TGTGCCAGCAGTTTGCACACCAATAACTATGGCTACACCTTC	CASSLHTNNYGYTF	TRBJ1-2	many	NA	TRBV27
TGTGCCACCAGCAGTCCCGGGACAGGGGGTGAAAAAGAGACCCAGTACTTC	CATSSPGTGGEKETQYF	TRBJ2-5	few	TRBD1	TRBV15
TGTGCCAGTAGTAGTAGGAGCGGCTGGCCCCAGCATTTT	CASSSRSGWPQHF	TRBJ1-5	many	NA	TRBV19
TGTGCCAGCAGTTCTCCGGGGCAAGAGACCCAGTACTTC	CASSSPGQETQYF	TRBJ2-5	many	NA	TRBV6-6
TGTGCCAGCAGTTTAGCGGCGGCCACTGAAGCTTTCTTT	CASSLAAATEAFF	TRBJ1-1	many	NA	TRBV12-3/TRBV12-4
TGTGCCAGTAGGGCGGGGGCGTGGGTGAACACTGAAGCTTTCTTT	CASRAGAWVNTEAFF	TRBJ1-1	few	NA	TRBV19
TGTGCCAGCAGCCCGGAAAGCTCCTACGAGCAGTACTTC	CASSPESSYEQYF	TRBJ2-7	many	NA	TRBV7-9